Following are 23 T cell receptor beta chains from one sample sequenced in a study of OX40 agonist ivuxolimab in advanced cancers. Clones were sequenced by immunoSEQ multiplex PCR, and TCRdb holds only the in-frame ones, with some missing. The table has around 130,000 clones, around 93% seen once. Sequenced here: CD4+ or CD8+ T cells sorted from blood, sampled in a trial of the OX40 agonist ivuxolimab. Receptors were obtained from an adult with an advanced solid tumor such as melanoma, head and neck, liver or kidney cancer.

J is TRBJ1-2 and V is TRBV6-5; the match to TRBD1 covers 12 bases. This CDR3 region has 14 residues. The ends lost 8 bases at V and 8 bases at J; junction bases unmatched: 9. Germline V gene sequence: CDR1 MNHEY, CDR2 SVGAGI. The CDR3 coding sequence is TGTGCCAGCGCGCGGGACAGGGGGCGAGCCGGCTACACCTTC. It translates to CASARDRGRAGYTF.

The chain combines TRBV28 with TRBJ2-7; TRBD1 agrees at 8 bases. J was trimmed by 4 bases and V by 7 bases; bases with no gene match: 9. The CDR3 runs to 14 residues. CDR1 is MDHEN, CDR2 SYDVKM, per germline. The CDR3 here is CASIEDRVRYEQYF. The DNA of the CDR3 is TGTGCCAGCATCGAGGACAGGGTGAGATACGAGCAGTACTTC.

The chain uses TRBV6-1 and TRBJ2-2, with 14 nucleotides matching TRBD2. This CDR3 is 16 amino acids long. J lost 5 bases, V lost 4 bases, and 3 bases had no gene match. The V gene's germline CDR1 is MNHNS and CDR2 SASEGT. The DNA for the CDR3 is TGTGCCAGCAGTGGACTAGCGGGAGGGAGGACCGGGGAGCTGTTTTTT. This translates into CASSGLAGGRTGELFF.

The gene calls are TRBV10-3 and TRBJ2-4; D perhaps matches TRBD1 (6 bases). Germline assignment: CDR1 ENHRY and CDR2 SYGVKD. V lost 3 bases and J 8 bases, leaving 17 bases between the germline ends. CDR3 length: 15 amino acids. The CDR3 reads CAISDYKGVGDIQYF. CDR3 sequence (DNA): TGTGCCATCAGTGATTATAAGGGGGTTGGAGACATTCAGTACTTC.

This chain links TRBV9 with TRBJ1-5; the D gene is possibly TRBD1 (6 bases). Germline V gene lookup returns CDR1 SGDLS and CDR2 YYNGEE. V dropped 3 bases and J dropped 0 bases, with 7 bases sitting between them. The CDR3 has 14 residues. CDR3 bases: TGTGCCAGCAGCGCAGGGGTTAGCAATCAGCCCCAGCATTTT. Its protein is CASSAGVSNQPQHF.

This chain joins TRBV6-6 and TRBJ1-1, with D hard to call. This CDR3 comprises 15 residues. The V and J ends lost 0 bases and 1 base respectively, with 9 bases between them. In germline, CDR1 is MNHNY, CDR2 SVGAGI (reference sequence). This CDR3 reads CASSYSSGRNTEAFF. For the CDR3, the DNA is TGTGCCAGCAGTTACTCGAGTGGACGGAACACTGAAGCTTTCTTT.

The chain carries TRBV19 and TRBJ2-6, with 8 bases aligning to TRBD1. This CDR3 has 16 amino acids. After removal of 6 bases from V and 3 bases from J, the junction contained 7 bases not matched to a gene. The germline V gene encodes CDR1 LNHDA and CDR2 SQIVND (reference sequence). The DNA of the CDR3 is TGTGCCAGTAGGCCGCAGGGGGCAGGTGGGGCCAACGTCCTGACTTTC. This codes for CASRPQGAGGANVLTF.

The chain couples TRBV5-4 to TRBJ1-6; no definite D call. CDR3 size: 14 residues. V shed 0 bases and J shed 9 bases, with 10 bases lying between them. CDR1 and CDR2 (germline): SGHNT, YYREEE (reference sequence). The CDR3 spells CASSLGLPGSPLHF. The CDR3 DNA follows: TGTGCCAGCAGCTTGGGATTGCCGGGTTCACCCCTCCACTTT.

Written as DNA, the CDR3 is TGTGCCAGCAGCTCCCGGGGGGCGGAGAACACCGGGGAGCTGTTTTTT. This translates into CASSSRGAENTGELFF. The chain has TRBV9 and TRBJ2-2; possible D gene TRBD2, 7 bases. The CDR3 contains 16 residues. V was trimmed by 4 bases and J by 1 base, leaving 14 bases between them. Germline CDR1 and CDR2: SGDLS and YYNGEE.

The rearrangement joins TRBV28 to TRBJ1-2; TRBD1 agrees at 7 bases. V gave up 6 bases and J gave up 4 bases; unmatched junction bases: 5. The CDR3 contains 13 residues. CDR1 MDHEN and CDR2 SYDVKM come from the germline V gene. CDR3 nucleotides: TGTGCCAGCAGCGGGGGACAGACCTATGGCTACACCTTC. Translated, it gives CASSGGQTYGYTF.

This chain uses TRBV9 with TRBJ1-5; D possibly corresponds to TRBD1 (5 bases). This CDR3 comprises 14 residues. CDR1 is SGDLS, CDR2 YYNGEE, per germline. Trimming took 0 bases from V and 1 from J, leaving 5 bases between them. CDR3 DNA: TGTGCCAGCAGCGTAGCAGGGAGCAATCAGCCCCAGCATTTT. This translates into CASSVAGSNQPQHF.

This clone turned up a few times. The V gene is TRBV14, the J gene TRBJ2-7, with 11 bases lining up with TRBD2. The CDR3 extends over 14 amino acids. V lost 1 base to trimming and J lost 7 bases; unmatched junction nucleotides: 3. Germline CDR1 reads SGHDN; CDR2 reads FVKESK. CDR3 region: CASSQVRLAGEQYF. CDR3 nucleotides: TGTGCCAGCAGCCAAGTGAGACTAGCGGGAGAGCAGTACTTC.

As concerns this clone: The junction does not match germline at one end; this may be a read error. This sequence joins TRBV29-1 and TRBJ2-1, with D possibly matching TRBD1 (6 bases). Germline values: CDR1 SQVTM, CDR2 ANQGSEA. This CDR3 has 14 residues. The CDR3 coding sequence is TGCAGCACACAGGCTATCTACCGGGACAAGGAGCAGTTCTTC. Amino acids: CSTQAIYRDKEQFF.

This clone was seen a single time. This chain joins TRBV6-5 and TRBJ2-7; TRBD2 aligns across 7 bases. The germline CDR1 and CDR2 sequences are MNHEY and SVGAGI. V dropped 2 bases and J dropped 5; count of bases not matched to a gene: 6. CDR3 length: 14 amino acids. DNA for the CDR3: TGTGCCAGCAGTTACCGGACTAGTACCCACGAGCAGTACTTC. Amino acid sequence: CASSYRTSTHEQYF.

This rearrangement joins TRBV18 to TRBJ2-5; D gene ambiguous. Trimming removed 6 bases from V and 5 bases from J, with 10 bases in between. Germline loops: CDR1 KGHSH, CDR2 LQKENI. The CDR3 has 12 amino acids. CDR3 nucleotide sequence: TGTGCCAGCTCGACCTCACGGGAGACCCAGTACTTC. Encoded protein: CASSTSRETQYF.

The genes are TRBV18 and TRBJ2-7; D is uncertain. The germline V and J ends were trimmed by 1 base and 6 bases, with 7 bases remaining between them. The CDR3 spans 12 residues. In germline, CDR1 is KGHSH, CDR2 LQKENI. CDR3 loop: CASSPRTSEQYF. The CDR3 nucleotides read TGTGCCAGCTCACCACGTACATCCGAGCAGTACTTC.

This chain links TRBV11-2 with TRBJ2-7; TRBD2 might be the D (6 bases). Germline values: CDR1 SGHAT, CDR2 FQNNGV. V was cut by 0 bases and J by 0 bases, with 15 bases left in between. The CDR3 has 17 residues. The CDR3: CASSLDSSGGLSYEQYF. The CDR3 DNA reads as TGTGCCAGCAGCTTAGATAGTTCCGGAGGGCTCTCCTACGAGCAGTACTTC.

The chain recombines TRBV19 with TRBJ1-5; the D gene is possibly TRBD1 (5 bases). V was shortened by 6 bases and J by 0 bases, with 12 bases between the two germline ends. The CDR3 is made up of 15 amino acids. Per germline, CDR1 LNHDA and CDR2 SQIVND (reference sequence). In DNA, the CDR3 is TGTGCCAGTAGCCGACAGCTCTATAGCAATCAGCCCCAGCATTTT. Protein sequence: CASSRQLYSNQPQHF.

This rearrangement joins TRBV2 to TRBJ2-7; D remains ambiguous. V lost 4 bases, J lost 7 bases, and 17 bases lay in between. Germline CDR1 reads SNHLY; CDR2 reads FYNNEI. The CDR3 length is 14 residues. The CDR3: CASSGVGGVGEQYF. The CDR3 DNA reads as TGTGCCAGCAGTGGGGTTGGTGGGGTAGGGGAGCAGTACTTC.

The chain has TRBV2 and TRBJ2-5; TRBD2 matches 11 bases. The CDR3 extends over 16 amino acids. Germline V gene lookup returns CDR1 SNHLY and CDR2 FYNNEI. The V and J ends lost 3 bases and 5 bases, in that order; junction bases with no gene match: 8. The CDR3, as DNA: TGTGCCAGCAGTGAGGCGGTAGCGGGGGGGTATGAGACCCAGTACTTC. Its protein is CASSEAVAGGYETQYF.

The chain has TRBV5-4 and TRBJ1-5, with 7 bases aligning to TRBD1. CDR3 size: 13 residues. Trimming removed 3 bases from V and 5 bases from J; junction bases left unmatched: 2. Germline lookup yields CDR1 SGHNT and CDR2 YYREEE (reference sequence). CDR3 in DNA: TGTGCCAGCAGCTACGACAGGGATCAGCCCCAGCATTTT. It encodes CASSYDRDQPQHF.

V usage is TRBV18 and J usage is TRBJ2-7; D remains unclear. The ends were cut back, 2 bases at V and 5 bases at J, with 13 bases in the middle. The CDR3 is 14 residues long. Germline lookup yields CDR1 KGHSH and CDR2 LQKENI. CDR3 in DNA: TGTGCCAGCTCACCAAGCATTACAATGAACGAGCAGTACTTC. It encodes CASSPSITMNEQYF.

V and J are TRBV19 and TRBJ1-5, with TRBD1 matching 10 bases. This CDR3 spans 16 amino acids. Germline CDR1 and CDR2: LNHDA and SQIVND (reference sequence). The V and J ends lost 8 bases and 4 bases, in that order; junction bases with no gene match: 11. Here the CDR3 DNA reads TGTGCCAGTGTTGGCTTCGGACAGGGGGAGAATCAGCCCCAGCATTTT. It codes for CASVGFGQGENQPQHF.